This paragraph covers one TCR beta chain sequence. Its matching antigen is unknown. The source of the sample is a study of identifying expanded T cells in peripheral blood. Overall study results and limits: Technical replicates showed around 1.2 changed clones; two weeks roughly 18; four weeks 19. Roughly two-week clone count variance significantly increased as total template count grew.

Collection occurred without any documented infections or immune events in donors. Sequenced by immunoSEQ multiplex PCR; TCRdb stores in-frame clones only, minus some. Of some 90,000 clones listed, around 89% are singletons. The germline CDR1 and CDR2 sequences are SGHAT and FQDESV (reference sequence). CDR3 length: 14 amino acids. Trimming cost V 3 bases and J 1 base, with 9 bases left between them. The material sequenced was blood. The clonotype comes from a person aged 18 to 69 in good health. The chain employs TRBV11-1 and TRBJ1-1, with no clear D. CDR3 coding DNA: TGTGCCAGCAGCTTCGAGTCACGGAACACTGAAGCTTTCTTT. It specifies CASSFESRNTEAFF.